The source of this TCR beta chain is a study of response to subunit inactivated influenza vaccine. TCRdb re-called the RT-PCR reads through MiXCR, storing one row per CDR3 protein. The sample consists of approximately 500,000 distinct CDR3 sequences, around a quarter of them appearing once. This CDR3 is built from 15 residues. The germline V and J ends were trimmed by 0 bases and 1 base, with 10 bases remaining between them. Germline CDR1 and CDR2: SGHRS and YFSETQ. The same data also went into a second study, on T cells expressing NK-cell markers. This second report adds: Production of TCR beta cDNA relied on 5'RACE template switching with UMIs.

This specimen was CD4+ T cells sorted from PBMCs, taken 11 to 12 days after vaccination. The chain links TRBV5-1 to TRBJ1-2; D is possibly TRBD1 (6 bases). This receptor was taken from a man aged 50 to 60 who received an inactivated influenza vaccine. The CDR3 sequence is CASSLDGRGNYGYTF. The CDR3 bases are TGCGCCAGCAGCTTGGACGGCAGGGGTAACTATGGCTACACCTTC.